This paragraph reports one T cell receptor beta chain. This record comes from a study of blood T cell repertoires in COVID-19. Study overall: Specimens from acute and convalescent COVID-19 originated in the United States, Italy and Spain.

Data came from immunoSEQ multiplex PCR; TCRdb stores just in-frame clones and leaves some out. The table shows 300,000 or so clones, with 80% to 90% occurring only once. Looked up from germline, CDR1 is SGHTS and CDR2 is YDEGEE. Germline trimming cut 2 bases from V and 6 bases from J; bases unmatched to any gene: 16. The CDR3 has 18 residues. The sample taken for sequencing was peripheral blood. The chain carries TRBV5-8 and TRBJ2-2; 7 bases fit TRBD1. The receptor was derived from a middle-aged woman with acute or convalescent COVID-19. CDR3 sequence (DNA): TGTGCCAGCAGCTTAAACGGTCCCGACAGGGCGGTGGCCGGGGAGCTGTTTTTT. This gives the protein CASSLNGPDRAVAGELFF.